The clone carrying this T cell receptor beta chain was detected ten times or more. These data belong to a study of T cells in Graves' hyperthyroidism and ophthalmopathy. A NOSPECS grade of at least 4, a Clinical Activity Score of at least 3 and duration under 3 months were recorded in ophthalmopathy patients. Investigators excluded patients with uncontrolled infection, other autoimmune disease, pregnancy or lactation. RNA transcripts were the template for amplifying TCR beta CDR3 regions. In the first-round RT-PCR of the TCR CDR3, the HTBI primer set was used. MiXCR, applied by TCRdb to the multiplex PCR reads, yields one record per CDR3 protein. The table shows 700,000 or so distinct CDR3 sequences, with approximately 15% occurring only once. Germline V gene lookup returns CDR1 MNHEY and CDR2 SVGEGT. This CDR3 contains 16 residues. V lost 5 bases and J 0 bases, leaving 14 bases between the germline ends.

The material sequenced was blood. The gene calls are TRBV6-2 or TRBV6-3 and TRBJ2-1, with D possibly matching TRBD2 (6 bases). The origin of this receptor is a woman between 45 and 60 years old with Graves' ophthalmopathy. CDR3: CASSDVAEDSYNEQFF. CDR3 in DNA: TGTGCCAGCAGTGATGTAGCGGAAGACTCCTACAATGAGCAGTTCTTC.